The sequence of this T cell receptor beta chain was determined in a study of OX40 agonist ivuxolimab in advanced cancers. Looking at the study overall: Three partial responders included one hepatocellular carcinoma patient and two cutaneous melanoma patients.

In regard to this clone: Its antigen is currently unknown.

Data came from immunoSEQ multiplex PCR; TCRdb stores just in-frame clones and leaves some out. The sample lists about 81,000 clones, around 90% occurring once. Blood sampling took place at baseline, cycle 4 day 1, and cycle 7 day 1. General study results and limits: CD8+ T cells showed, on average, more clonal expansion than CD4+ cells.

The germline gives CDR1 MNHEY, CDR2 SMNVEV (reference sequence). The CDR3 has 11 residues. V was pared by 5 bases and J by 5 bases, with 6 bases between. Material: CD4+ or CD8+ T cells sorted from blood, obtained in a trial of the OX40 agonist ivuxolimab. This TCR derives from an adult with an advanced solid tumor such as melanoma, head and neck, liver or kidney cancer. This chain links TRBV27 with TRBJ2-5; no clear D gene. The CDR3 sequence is CASSLRETQYF. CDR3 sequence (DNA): TGTGCCAGCAGTCTACGGGAGACCCAGTACTTC.